One sample yielded the 5 T cell receptor beta chains listed below, sequenced in a study of blood T cell repertoires in COVID-19. Using immunoSEQ multiplex PCR, the repertoire was profiled, and TCRdb retains in-frame clones only, with some absent. The sample lists under 300,000 clones; about 85% were seen once. The specimen was PBMCs or T cells enriched from blood (not recorded which). The receptor source for this set is a woman aged 50 to 60 who had recovered from COVID-19.

The chain recombines TRBV14 with TRBJ1-2; no clear D. Germline-derived CDR1 and CDR2 are SGHDN and FVKESK. The CDR3 contains 14 residues. Trimming took off 5 bases at V and 2 bases at J, with 12 bases between the two ends. The CDR3 protein is CASSAGGGNYGYTF. In DNA form, the CDR3 reads TGTGCCAGCAGCGCCGGAGGAGGGAACTATGGCTACACCTTC.

The V and J genes are TRBV7-9 and TRBJ1-4, with D possibly matching TRBD1 (6 bases). V dropped 3 bases and J dropped 8 bases, with 16 bases sitting between them. The germline V gene has CDR1 SEHNR and CDR2 FQNEAQ (reference sequence). The CDR3 contains 15 residues. The CDR3 here is CASSLGTPAREKLFF. The DNA of the CDR3 is TGTGCCAGCAGCTTGGGGACACCCGCTAGGGAAAAACTGTTTTTT.

This chain uses TRBV21-1 with TRBJ2-1; the table's D call, TRBD2, has no DNA check behind it. TRBV21-1 is a pseudogene. The CDR3 length is 13 residues. In nucleotides, the CDR3 is TGTGCCAGCAGCAAAGCGCTGAGGGATGAGCAGTTCTTC. Protein sequence: CASSKALRDEQFF.

This clone came up a few times. The CDR3 region has the DNA TGTGCCAGCAGCGGACTTTCCCGACCCCTCCACTTT. Translating it yields CASSGLSRPLHF. The chain uses TRBV27 and TRBJ1-6, with no clear D. The CDR3 has 12 residues. Trimming removed 6 bases at V and 12 bases at J, with 12 bases between. Germline assignment: CDR1 MNHEY and CDR2 SMNVEV (reference sequence).

The chain couples TRBV10-3 to TRBJ1-2, with 8 bases matching TRBD1. The CDR3 is made up of 15 amino acids. The germline gives CDR1 ENHRY, CDR2 SYGVKD. V shed 5 bases and J 0 bases; nucleotides not matched to a gene: 5. The CDR3 sequence is CAISPGQGANYGYTF. The DNA for the CDR3 is TGTGCCATCAGTCCTGGACAGGGAGCTAACTATGGCTACACCTTC.